These 21 T cell receptor beta chains originate from one sample sequenced in a study of OX40 agonist ivuxolimab in advanced cancers. The protocol used for the library was the immunoSEQ multiplex PCR assay. Held by TCRdb, this immuneACCESS table contains in-frame sequences only and omits some clones. Under half of the omission traces to an unresolved V gene where checked; the cause of the rest is unknown. Within this sample are about 62,000 clones, with 60% to 85% of them counted one time only. The ten largest account for 11% of the sample. This specimen consisted of CD4+ or CD8+ T cells sorted from blood, obtained in a trial of the OX40 agonist ivuxolimab. The receptors originated from an adult with an advanced solid tumor such as melanoma, head and neck, liver or kidney cancer.

The chain couples TRBV5-5 to TRBJ1-1; D is undetermined. Per germline, CDR1 SGHKS and CDR2 YYEKEE (reference sequence). Trimming took 2 bases from V and 0 from J, leaving 11 bases between them. CDR3 length: 15 residues. CDR3 amino acids: CASSFEGGMNTEAFF. CDR3 DNA: TGTGCCAGCAGCTTTGAAGGTGGGATGAACACTGAAGCTTTCTTT.

The genes are TRBV6-6 and TRBJ2-1; D is possibly TRBD1 or TRBD2 (6 bases each). From germline, CDR1 is MNHNY and CDR2 SVGAGI (reference sequence). This CDR3 has 14 amino acids. The ends were cut back, 4 bases at V and 6 bases at J, with 13 bases in the middle. This CDR3 reads CASSWGAESNEQFF. The CDR3 DNA reads TGTGCCAGCAGTTGGGGGGCAGAAAGCAATGAGCAGTTCTTC.

The genes are TRBV10-3 and TRBJ2-2; 11 bases are a match to TRBD2. CDR1 and CDR2 from the germline V gene are ENHRY and SYGVKD. V gave up 5 bases and J gave up 0 bases; unmatched junction bases: 14. There are 20 residues in the CDR3. As DNA, the CDR3 is TGTGCCATCAGTCCACCCTTTACTAGCGGGGGCCTCACGAACACCGGGGAGCTGTTTTTT. Its translation is CAISPPFTSGGLTNTGELFF.

CDR3 region: CASSPQGNQPQHF. The CDR3 nucleotides are TGTGCCAGTAGCCCACAGGGTAATCAGCCCCAGCATTTT. This chain links TRBV19 with TRBJ1-5; possible D gene TRBD1, 6 bases. The CDR3 loop spans 13 amino acids. From germline, CDR1 is LNHDA and CDR2 SQIVND (reference sequence). Trimming stripped 6 bases from V and 4 bases from J, with 10 bases between.

The CDR3 DNA follows: TGTGCCAGCAGTTTAGTGGTCGCGGCGGGTGGCTACACCTTC. Its protein is CASSLVVAAGGYTF. This chain joins TRBV28 and TRBJ1-2; no clear D gene. Between the trimmed V and J ends, which lost 2 bases and 7 bases, there was a span of 14 bases. Germline lookup yields CDR1 MDHEN and CDR2 SYDVKM. The CDR3 has 14 residues.

The chain has TRBV18 and TRBJ1-2; no reliable D call. V gave up 5 bases and J gave up 8 bases, with 18 bases separating them. CDR1 KGHSH and CDR2 LQKENI come from the germline V gene. The CDR3 has 14 amino acids. For the CDR3, the DNA is TGTGCCAGCTCATTCCCAGAGGACTGGCGAGGCTACACCTTC. Its protein is CASSFPEDWRGYTF.

This chain links TRBV30 with TRBJ2-5; 10 bases match TRBD1. Germline V gene lookup returns CDR1 GTSNPN and CDR2 SVGIG (reference sequence). Germline trimming cut 5 bases from V and 4 bases from J; bases unmatched to any gene: 4. The CDR3 loop spans 13 amino acids. The CDR3 reads CAWGTGVVETQYF. The CDR3 coding sequence is TGTGCCTGGGGGACAGGGGTAGTAGAGACCCAGTACTTC.

This rearrangement joins TRBV5-1 to TRBJ2-3; D may be TRBD2 (7 bases). This CDR3 has 15 amino acids. CDR1 and CDR2 (germline): SGHRS, YFSETQ. Trimming took off 5 bases at V and 1 base at J, with 14 bases between the two ends. The chain's CDR3 is CASRFGGGGTDTQYF. DNA for the CDR3: TGCGCCAGCAGGTTCGGCGGGGGCGGCACAGATACGCAGTATTTT.

The J gene is TRBJ2-6, the V gene TRBV28; D is undetermined. Per the germline V gene, CDR1 is MDHEN and CDR2 is SYDVKM. Between the trimmed V and J ends, which lost 7 bases and 0 bases, there was a span of 10 bases. The CDR3 totals 15 residues. The CDR3 DNA sequence: TGTGCCAGCATAGGCTCAAACTCTGGGGCCAACGTCCTGACTTTC. Protein product: CASIGSNSGANVLTF.

Comments on this clone: The junction and the germline gene differ at one end; a read error may be behind it. The gene calls are TRBV6-5 and TRBJ2-7; perhaps TRBD2 as D (5 bases). The length of the CDR3 is 12 residues. Germline V gene data show CDR1 as MNHEY and CDR2 as SVGAGI. This CDR3 is CASSPLAALIGF. The DNA for the CDR3 is TGTGCCAGCAGCCCCCTAGCAGCCCTAATAGGGTTC.

The sample holds a few counts of this clone. The chain links TRBV2 to TRBJ2-7; D gene uncertain. CDR3 length: 13 residues. Germline V gene sequence: CDR1 SNHLY, CDR2 FYNNEI. Trimming left V 7 bases short and J 1 base short, with 11 bases between. CDR3 DNA: TGTGCCAGCACCATGGCGGATTCCTACGAGCAGTACTTC. Translated: CASTMADSYEQYF.

The genes are TRBV28 and TRBJ1-3; no clear D gene. This CDR3 contains 14 residues. V was cut by 10 bases and J by 4 bases, with 17 bases left in between. CDR1 and CDR2 from the germline V gene are MDHEN and SYDVKM. The CDR3 bases are TGTGCCATAACGAGAATGGGCGGCGGAAACACCATATATTTT. Its translation is CAITRMGGGNTIYF.

This chain connects TRBV7-9 to TRBJ2-3; possibly TRBD1 for D (6 bases). The germline gives CDR1 SEHNR, CDR2 FQNEAQ (reference sequence). Trimming removed 3 bases at V and 2 bases at J, with 18 bases between. The CDR3 runs to 17 residues. The CDR3 DNA reads TGTGCCAGCAGCTTCCATCTAGGGGGTAGAACCACAGATACGCAGTATTTT. It encodes CASSFHLGGRTTDTQYF.

The V and J genes are TRBV6-5 and TRBJ1-1; D is unresolved. This CDR3 spans 14 amino acids. V was clipped by 1 base and J by 0 bases, with 6 bases between them. CDR1 and CDR2 from the germline V gene are MNHEY and SVGAGI. The CDR3 coding sequence is TGTGCCAGCAGTTACTTTACCCTGAACACTGAAGCTTTCTTT. As protein: CASSYFTLNTEAFF.

The chain couples TRBV27 to TRBJ2-5; a possible D gene is TRBD2 (5 bases). Trimming pared 5 bases from V and 5 bases from J, leaving 15 bases between. This CDR3 region has 14 residues. Per germline, CDR1 MNHEY and CDR2 SMNVEV (reference sequence). CDR3 in DNA: TGTGCCAGCAGTCTAAAGGACTCCGGGGAGACCCAGTACTTC. Translating it yields CASSLKDSGETQYF.

The chain recombines TRBV5-1 with TRBJ1-4, with 9 bases that match TRBD1. V lost 0 bases to trimming and J lost 8 bases; unmatched junction nucleotides: 5. This CDR3 region has 15 residues. Germline CDR1 is SGHRS and CDR2 is YFSETQ. CDR3: CASSLEGQGGEKLFF. In nucleotides, the CDR3 is TGCGCCAGCAGCTTGGAGGGACAGGGTGGAGAAAAACTGTTTTTT.

This chain uses TRBV4-1 with TRBJ1-2; no firm D call. The CDR3 sequence is 15 residues long. CDR1 is MGHRA, CDR2 YSYEKL, per germline. The V end lost 2 bases, the J end lost 0 bases, and 10 bases lay between the germline ends. CDR3 sequence (DNA): TGCGCCAGCAGCCAACCCGATACAGCTAACTATGGCTACACCTTC. It is translated as CASSQPDTANYGYTF.

This clone has a handful of counts. The J gene is TRBJ2-3, the V gene TRBV9; no clear D gene. Germline V gene lookup returns CDR1 SGDLS and CDR2 YYNGEE. Trimming cost V 0 bases and J 2 bases, with 10 bases left between them. This CDR3 is built from 15 residues. The CDR3 DNA follows: TGTGCCAGCAGCGTAGATCTTGGCTTCACAGATACGCAGTATTTT. Its protein product is CASSVDLGFTDTQYF.

The chain joins TRBV11-1 to TRBJ2-4; 9 bases agree with TRBD2. CDR1 and CDR2 from the germline V gene are SGHAT and FQDESV (reference sequence). The CDR3 spans 14 residues. V gave up 5 bases and J gave up 1 base; unmatched junction bases: 0. The CDR3 loop reads CASSSGRAKNIQYF. As DNA, the CDR3 is TGTGCCAGCAGCAGCGGGAGGGCCAAAAACATTCAGTACTTC.

Relative to its sample, this clone is medium-sized. One end of the junction varies from germline; a read error may be responsible. The chain combines TRBV7-7 with TRBJ2-5; 7 bases agree with TRBD2. The germline V gene encodes CDR1 SSHAT and CDR2 FNYEAQ (reference sequence). CDR3 length: 15 residues. CDR3 nucleotides: TGTGCTAGCAGCCTCTGGGCTAGCGGAGGGGAGACCCAGTACTTC. It yields the protein CASSLWASGGETQYF.

The genes are TRBV9 and TRBJ1-4; possible D gene TRBD1, 5 bases. Germline V gene sequence: CDR1 SGDLS, CDR2 YYNGEE. The CDR3 totals 12 residues. V gave up 0 bases and J gave up 12 bases, with 9 bases separating them. The CDR3 nucleotides read TGTGCCAGCAGCGTAGAGGAAGGGGAACTGTTTTTT. Amino acid sequence: CASSVEEGELFF.